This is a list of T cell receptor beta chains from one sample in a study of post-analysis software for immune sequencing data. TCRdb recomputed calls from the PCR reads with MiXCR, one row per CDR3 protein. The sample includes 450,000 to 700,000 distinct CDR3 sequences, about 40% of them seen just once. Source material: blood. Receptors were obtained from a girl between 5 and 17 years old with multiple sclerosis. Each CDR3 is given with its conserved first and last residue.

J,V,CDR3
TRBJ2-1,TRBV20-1,CSARVEDYNEQFF
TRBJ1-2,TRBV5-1,CASVGVRGYGYTF
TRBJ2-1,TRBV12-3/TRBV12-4,CASSQISIAGADEQFF
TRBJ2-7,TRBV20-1,CSARGDRDYEQYF
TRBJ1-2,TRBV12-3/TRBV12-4,CASSGRGGADYGYTF
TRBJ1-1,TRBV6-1,CASRDRLNTEAFF
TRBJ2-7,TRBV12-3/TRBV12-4,CASSLKALSYEQYF
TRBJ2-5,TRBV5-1,CASSLRSGGQETQYF
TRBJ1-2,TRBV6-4,CASSPGTGYGNYGYTF
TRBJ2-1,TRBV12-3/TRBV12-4,CASSLAGPMNEQFF
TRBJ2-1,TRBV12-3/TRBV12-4,CASSPRTSGRYNEQFF
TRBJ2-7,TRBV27,CASSSSRGSDEQYF
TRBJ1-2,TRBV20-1,CSANGVYGGVSDGYTF
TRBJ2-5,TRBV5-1,CASSGQAGETQYF
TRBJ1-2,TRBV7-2,CASSPAFLASGAVGYTF
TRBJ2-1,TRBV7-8,CASSRSGGRDEQFF
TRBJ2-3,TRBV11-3,CASSGLFGSRRGDTQYF
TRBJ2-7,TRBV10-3,CAITRDGGIEGQYF
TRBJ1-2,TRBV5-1,CASSLAAQDRTNYGYTF
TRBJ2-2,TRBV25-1,CASSPRDTGELFF
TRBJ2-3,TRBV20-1,CSAMEAADTQYF
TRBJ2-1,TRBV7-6,CASSLGGGTSAQFF
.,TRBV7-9,CASSSFTGLQTQYF
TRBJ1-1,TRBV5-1,CASSLLAGNTEAFF
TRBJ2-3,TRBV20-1,CSARAQAGGPTDTQYF
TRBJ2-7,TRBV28,CASSHKRRSSYEQYF
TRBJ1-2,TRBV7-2,CASSLANFGRRSNDYTF
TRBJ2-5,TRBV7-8,CASSAGGRGETQYF
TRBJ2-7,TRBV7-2,CASSARDRPSYEQYF
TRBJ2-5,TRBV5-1,CASSLGQGYHYKQYF
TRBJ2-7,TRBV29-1,CSVEDGPDEQYF
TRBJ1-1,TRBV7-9,CASSEGTGDMNTEAFF
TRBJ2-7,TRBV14,CASRHSGGPSYEQYF